These 32 T cell receptor beta chains share one sample of origin, sequenced in a study of CD8+ T cells in alopecia areata. Sequencing relied on a cDNA template that was reverse transcribed from extracted RNA. The data were produced by immunoSEQ multiplex PCR, yet TCRdb's version contains in-frame clones alone and is incomplete. Of under 250,000 clones in the sample, approximately 52% were seen once. This material consisted of CD4+ T cells sorted from blood, taken at week 0. Receptor source: a human donor with alopecia areata.

The chain carries TRBV1 and TRBJ2-3; the table's D call, TRBD2, has no DNA check behind it. TRBV1 is tagged as a pseudogene. This CDR3 region has 15 residues. For the CDR3, the DNA is TGCACCAGCAGCCACTGTGGAGGTGATACAGATACGCAGTATTTT. It yields the protein CTSSHCGGDTDTQYF.

The chain recombines TRBV6-6 with TRBJ2-5; D gene ambiguous. The V end lost 6 bases, the J end lost 4 bases, and 9 bases lay between the germline ends. Germline CDR1 is MNHNY and CDR2 is SVGAGI (reference sequence). The CDR3 consists of 12 residues. CDR3 residues: CASSDRGETQYF. CDR3 bases: TGTGCCAGCAGCGACCGCGGAGAGACCCAGTACTTC.

The chain employs TRBV5-1 and TRBJ2-1; D is undetermined. Germline assignment: CDR1 SGHRS and CDR2 YFSETQ. Between the trimmed V and J ends, which lost 3 bases and 4 bases, there was a span of 8 bases. The CDR3 has 13 amino acids. Written as DNA, the CDR3 is TGCGCCAGCAGCTCCGGACGGTACAATGAGCAGTTCTTC. Amino acids: CASSSGRYNEQFF.

V gene TRBV5-1 combines with J gene TRBJ2-5, with D perhaps matching TRBD2 (6 bases). CDR3 length equals 15 residues. The V and J ends lost 0 bases and 5 bases respectively, with 14 bases between them. Germline V lookup: CDR1 SGHRS, CDR2 YFSETQ. In DNA, the CDR3 is TGCGCCAGCAGCTTGGGGACTATCACGGGGGAGACCCAGTACTTC. This gives the protein CASSLGTITGETQYF. Based on the CDR3 plus reference TRBV5-1 and TRBJ2-5, the full variable domain is KAGVTQTPRYLIKTRGQQVTLSCSPISGHRSVSWYQQTPGQGLQFLFEYFSETQRNKGNFPGRFSGRQFSNSRSEMNVSTLELGDSALYLCASSLGTITGETQYFGPGTRLLVL.

Turning to this clone: In the same sample, other DNA sequences code for this CDR3. CDR3 DNA sequence: TGCAGCGTGTCAGGGCTCATGAACACTGAAGCTTTCTTT. This codes for CSVSGLMNTEAFF. J is TRBJ1-1 and V is TRBV29-1; a possible D gene is TRBD1 (5 bases). V was trimmed by 6 bases and J by 0 bases, leaving 11 bases between them. CDR3 length: 13 residues. The germline V gene encodes CDR1 SQVTM and CDR2 ANQGSEA.

The chain recombines TRBV30 with TRBJ1-6; no clear D gene. V lost 0 bases, J lost 7 bases, and 10 bases lay in between. The germline V gene encodes CDR1 GTSNPN and CDR2 SVGIG (reference sequence). The CDR3 is 14 residues long. The CDR3 DNA is TGTGCCTGGAGTGTACGGCCGGCAAATTCACCCCTCCACTTT. It yields the protein CAWSVRPANSPLHF.

This chain joins TRBV4-1 and TRBJ2-7, with a possible D match to TRBD1 (6 bases). CDR3 size: 15 residues. The V end lost 5 bases, the J end lost 0 bases, and 14 bases lay between the germline ends. Germline loops: CDR1 MGHRA, CDR2 YSYEKL. CDR3 in DNA: TGCGCCAGCAGCATACCCGGGACACCCTCCTACGAGCAGTACTTC. Translated: CASSIPGTPSYEQYF.

The chain has TRBV4-1 and TRBJ1-2; 7 bases fit TRBD1. CDR1 MGHRA and CDR2 YSYEKL come from the germline V gene. The CDR3 extends over 14 amino acids. V dropped 10 bases and J dropped 4; count of bases not matched to a gene: 12. The CDR3 sequence is CATTGQAKPYGYTF. CDR3 DNA sequence: TGCGCCACCACAGGACAGGCGAAACCCTATGGCTACACCTTC.

The chain links TRBV4-1 to TRBJ2-1; no firm D call. The CDR3 contains 17 residues. Trimming left V 0 bases short and J 9 bases short, with 21 bases between. Germline CDR1 reads MGHRA; CDR2 reads YSYEKL. CDR3 DNA: TGCGCCAGCAGCCAAGAGAAGTTAGAGAGGTTGGGTGCTGAGCAGTTCTTC. The encoded protein is CASSQEKLERLGAEQFF.

The V and J genes are TRBV29-1 and TRBJ2-5; D possibly uses TRBD1 or TRBD2 (5 bases each). CDR1 and CDR2 from the germline V gene are SQVTM and ANQGSEA. V was shortened by 6 bases and J by 4 bases, with 12 bases between the two germline ends. The CDR3 contains 12 residues. CDR3: CSVIMGTETQYF. CDR3 nucleotide sequence: TGCAGCGTGATAATGGGGACAGAGACCCAGTACTTC.

The rearrangement links TRBV2 to TRBJ2-1; perhaps TRBD1 as D (5 bases). CDR3 length: 15 residues. Trimming shortened V by 6 bases and J by 0 bases, and 12 bases separated the two germline ends. Germline V gene sequence: CDR1 SNHLY, CDR2 FYNNEI. The CDR3: CASRVDSSSYNEQFF. The CDR3 DNA follows: TGTGCCAGCAGAGTTGACAGCAGCTCCTACAATGAGCAGTTCTTC.

This chain uses TRBV25-1 with TRBJ1-4, with 7 bases aligning to TRBD1. Trimming took 3 bases from V and 7 from J; bases not matched to a gene: 8. In germline, CDR1 is MGHDK, CDR2 SYGVNS. This CDR3 is 15 amino acids long. The chain's CDR3 is CASSDDRAKGEKLFF. For the CDR3, the DNA is TGTGCCAGCAGTGACGACAGGGCAAAAGGTGAAAAACTGTTTTTT.

This clone has more than one count but fewer than ten. The chain has TRBV5-1 and TRBJ2-1; 12 nucleotides match TRBD2. This CDR3 comprises 15 residues. V dropped 4 bases and J dropped 9; count of bases not matched to a gene: 8. Germline V gene data show CDR1 as SGHRS and CDR2 as YFSETQ. CDR3 residues: CASSPPGLAGREQFF. Here the CDR3 DNA reads TGCGCCAGCAGCCCACCGGGACTAGCGGGTCGTGAGCAGTTCTTC.

Only a few counts were recorded for this clone. The chain couples TRBV30 to TRBJ2-5; TRBD2 aligns across 10 bases. CDR1 is GTSNPN, CDR2 SVGIG, per germline (reference sequence). CDR3 size: 15 residues. Trimming cost V 3 bases and J 3 bases; bases outside gene matches: 7. As DNA, the CDR3 is TGTGCCTGGAGACCGGGACTAGCGCCGAAAGAGACCCAGTACTTC. Translating gives CAWRPGLAPKETQYF.

The J gene is TRBJ1-5, the V gene TRBV5-6, with 7 bases fitting TRBD1. Looked up from germline, CDR1 is SGHDT and CDR2 is YYEEEE. The V segment lost 3 bases and the J segment 5 bases; nucleotides outside the gene matches: 2. This CDR3 is 13 amino acids long. DNA of the CDR3: TGTGCCAGCAGCTCGGGACAGTATCAGCCCCAGCATTTT. Amino acids: CASSSGQYQPQHF. The full variable domain, its missing parts supplied by reference TRBV5-6 and TRBJ1-5, is DAGVTQSPTHLIKTRGQQVTLRCSPKSGHDTVSWYQQALGQGPQFIFQYYEEEERQRGNFPDRFSGHQFPNYSSELNVNALLLGDSALYLCASSSGQYQPQHFGDGTRLSIL.

This clone was counted between two and nine times. The V gene is TRBV14, the J gene TRBJ2-2; D might be TRBD1 (5 bases). The CDR3 sequence is 16 residues long. Germline V gene data show CDR1 as SGHDN and CDR2 as FVKESK. V lost 4 bases to trimming and J lost 4 bases, with 16 bases between them. The CDR3 coding sequence is TGTGCCAGCAGCCCGACAAAACAGGTGGCCACCGGGGAGCTGTTTTTT. It specifies CASSPTKQVATGELFF.

The table lists this clone with many counts. The chain carries TRBV6-1 and TRBJ1-4; possibly TRBD1 for D (5 bases). Trimming stripped 0 bases from V and 8 bases from J, with 10 bases between. Per germline, CDR1 MNHNS and CDR2 SASEGT. The CDR3 consists of 14 residues. The CDR3 protein is CASSEAGTVEKLFF. In DNA, the CDR3 is TGTGCCAGCAGTGAAGCCGGGACGGTAGAAAAACTGTTTTTT.

The chain links TRBV5-4 to TRBJ2-1; TRBD1 is a possible D gene (5 bases). The CDR3 consists of 18 residues. Germline loops: CDR1 SGHNT, CDR2 YYREEE (reference sequence). Trimming removed 7 bases from V and 8 bases from J, with 31 bases in between. The CDR3 is CASGPPVPGPLVQDEQFF. The CDR3, as DNA: TGTGCCAGCGGCCCACCGGTTCCAGGGCCACTGGTCCAGGATGAGCAGTTCTTC.

This chain joins TRBV30 and TRBJ2-1; 14 nucleotides agree with TRBD2. With V trimmed by 5 bases and J by 8 bases, 8 bases remained unmatched. Germline lookup yields CDR1 GTSNPN and CDR2 SVGIG (reference sequence). This CDR3 spans 15 amino acids. The CDR3 here is CAWASTSGRADEQFF. CDR3 sequence (DNA): TGTGCCTGGGCCTCGACTAGCGGGAGGGCCGATGAGCAGTTCTTC.

The V call is TRBV2, the J call TRBJ2-2, with 7 bases fitting TRBD2. This CDR3 spans 16 amino acids. CDR1 is SNHLY and CDR2 is FYNNEI in the germline V gene. Losses at the gene ends were 5 bases for V and 5 bases for J; bases not matched to a gene: 11. The CDR3 spells CASSREDGSITGELFF. CDR3 coding DNA: TGTGCCAGCAGTCGGGAGGACGGGAGTATAACCGGGGAGCTGTTTTTT.

The chain recombines TRBV5-1 with TRBJ2-7; 7 bases line up with TRBD1. This CDR3 is 15 amino acids long. The germline gives CDR1 SGHRS, CDR2 YFSETQ. J was trimmed by 4 bases and V by 0 bases; bases with no gene match: 7. The CDR3 nucleotides read TGCGCCAGCAGCTTGGCCTGGGGACAGAATTACGAGCAGTACTTC. Its protein is CASSLAWGQNYEQYF.

This clone was counted a few times. This chain uses TRBV7-9 with TRBJ1-1; tentative D call: TRBD1 (6 bases). From germline, CDR1 is SEHNR and CDR2 FQNEAQ (reference sequence). V lost 1 base and J 3 bases, leaving 9 bases between the germline ends. This CDR3 is built from 14 residues. The CDR3 sequence: CASSLGGGDTEAFF. The CDR3 DNA reads as TGTGCCAGCAGCTTAGGAGGGGGAGACACTGAAGCTTTCTTT.

This clone was counted ten times or more. The chain carries TRBV7-9 and TRBJ2-2, with D uncertain. CDR1 is SEHNR and CDR2 is FQNEAQ in the germline V gene (reference sequence). V was cut by 0 bases and J by 5 bases, with 10 bases left in between. The CDR3 runs to 15 residues. CDR3 protein: CASSLARVGTGELFF. The CDR3 DNA reads TGTGCCAGCAGCTTAGCTCGTGTCGGGACCGGGGAGCTGTTTTTT.

The chain carries TRBV7-8 and TRBJ2-7, with a weak D call TRBD2 (6 bases). Germline-derived CDR1 and CDR2 are SGHVS and FQNEAQ. The V and J ends lost 4 bases and 9 bases respectively, with 19 bases between them. The CDR3 sequence is 14 residues long. CDR3 protein: CASSSTGGVGVQYF. The CDR3 region has the DNA TGTGCCAGCAGCTCAACCGGCGGGGTAGGGGTGCAGTACTTC.

The chain has TRBV29-1 and TRBJ2-5, with TRBD2 identical over 7 bases. With 2 bases clipped from V and 4 bases from J, the junction kept 1 base outside the gene matches. The length of the CDR3 is 12 residues. CDR1 and CDR2 from the germline V gene are SQVTM and ANQGSEA. CDR3 in amino acids: CSVERGGETQYF. The CDR3 nucleotides read TGCAGCGTTGAACGCGGGGGAGAGACCCAGTACTTC.

The J gene is TRBJ2-6, the V gene TRBV19; 7 bases are a match to TRBD2. V gave up 4 bases and J gave up 1 base; unmatched junction bases: 4. Germline CDR1 and CDR2: LNHDA and SQIVND (reference sequence). CDR3 length: 16 amino acids. The CDR3 nucleotides read TGTGCCAGTAGTACCGGACTAGGGTCTGGGGCCAACGTCCTGACTTTC. Translation gives CASSTGLGSGANVLTF.

This clone has only one observation. V gene TRBV29-1 combines with J gene TRBJ2-7; D ambiguous. This CDR3 has 11 amino acids. V was clipped by 4 bases and J by 2 bases, with 6 bases between them. CDR1 SQVTM and CDR2 ANQGSEA come from the germline V gene. The CDR3 region is CSVADAYEQYF. The CDR3 DNA reads TGCAGCGTTGCGGACGCCTACGAGCAGTACTTC.

The chain combines TRBV9 with TRBJ2-7; possibly TRBD2 for D (5 bases). The CDR3 is 14 amino acids. From germline, CDR1 is SGDLS and CDR2 YYNGEE. The V and J ends lost 2 bases and 0 bases respectively, with 9 bases between them. The CDR3 DNA reads as TGTGCCAGCAGCGTTGGACTTGACTCCTACGAGCAGTACTTC. Translation: CASSVGLDSYEQYF.

The rearrangement joins TRBV9 to TRBJ2-4; no clear D gene. The V gene lost 4 bases and the J gene lost 6 bases, with 17 bases spanning the gap. This CDR3 spans 15 amino acids. Germline CDR1 reads SGDLS; CDR2 reads YYNGEE. CDR3 protein: CASSSAVGSGNIQYF. CDR3 coding DNA: TGTGCCAGCAGCTCCGCGGTAGGTTCCGGAAACATTCAGTACTTC.

This clone was seen a single time. This chain joins TRBV2 and TRBJ1-5; D uncertain. The ends were cut back, 6 bases at V and 9 bases at J, with 15 bases in the middle. Germline CDR1 SNHLY, CDR2 FYNNEI. The CDR3 consists of 13 residues. CDR3 in amino acids: CASSDLQHRPQHF. The CDR3, as DNA: TGTGCCAGCAGCGACCTTCAACATAGGCCCCAGCATTTT. Based on the CDR3 plus reference TRBV2 and TRBJ1-5, the full variable domain is EPEVTQTPSHQVTQMGQEVILRCVPISNHLYFYWYRQILGQKVEFLVSFYNNEISEKSEIFDDQFSVERPDGSNFTLKIRSTKLEDSAMYFCASSDLQHRPQHFGDGTRLSIL.

The chain employs TRBV6-1 and TRBJ1-5; D not certain. CDR3 size: 14 residues. Germline loops: CDR1 MNHNS, CDR2 SASEGT. With 4 bases removed from V and 6 bases from J, the gap between germline ends came to 13 bases. The CDR3 DNA follows: TGTGCCAGCAGTGGGGGAGGGATGACTCAGCCCCAGCATTTT. Protein: CASSGGGMTQPQHF.

Worth noting for this clone: Distinct nucleotide sequences in the sample also encode this CDR3. The V call is TRBV6-5, the J call TRBJ1-1; D not certain. This CDR3 is 13 amino acids long. V was shortened by 0 bases and J by 2 bases, with 4 bases between the two germline ends. Germline-derived CDR1 and CDR2 are MNHEY and SVGAGI. The DNA for the CDR3 is TGTGCCAGCAGTTACTCAACCAACACTGAAGCTTTCTTT. It translates to CASSYSTNTEAFF.